The text below deals with one TCR beta chain. Germline assignment: CDR1 SGHAT and CDR2 FQNNGV. CDR3 length: 15 amino acids. With 5 bases removed from V and 0 bases from J, the gap between germline ends came to 14 bases. The sample originates from a study of patients and donors after allogeneic stem cell transplantation. TCRdb independently ran MiXCR on the RT-PCR reads; one entry per CDR3 protein. This table holds approximately 150,000 distinct CDR3 sequences, about 32% found once. This receptor was identified in a human donor who was either an allogeneic HSCT recipient or a stem cell or donor lymphocyte infusion donor (not recorded which). It is not recorded whose cells these are; they may come from a transplant donor. The V call is TRBV11-2, the J call TRBJ2-7, with D tentatively TRBD1 or TRBD2 (5 bases each). Source material: blood, either unsorted or a sorted T cell fraction (not recorded which). The CDR3 bases are TGTGCCAGCAGCCCGGGACCCTTGCCCTCCTACGAGCAGTACTTC. Residues: CASSPGPLPSYEQYF.